This TCR beta chain was recorded in a study of blood T cells in healthy people across ages. Whole-study results and caveats: Those diversity estimates obtained from one million T cells were thought to be underestimates. With donor CMV status unknown, expanded clonotype changes were possibly confounded. A roughly linear fall in TCR beta diversity per million T cells was seen with increasing age.

A word on this clonotype: Its antigen is as yet unknown.

This CDR3 is 15 amino acids long. Trimming shortened V by 6 bases and J by 0 bases, and 9 bases separated the two germline ends. Germline V gene lookup returns CDR1 MNHEY and CDR2 SVGEGT. A second 7 to 11 cycle PCR used barcoded and J-beta primers. Template switching added a 12-random-nucleotide identifier to every cDNA molecule. MiXCR, applied by TCRdb to the 5' RACE reads, yields one record per CDR3 protein. The sample includes 380,000 or so distinct CDR3 sequences, 45% to 65% of them seen just once. The sample was blood. This rearrangement joins TRBV6-2 or TRBV6-3 to TRBJ2-6, with a tentative D call TRBD1 (5 bases). This receptor was identified in a man aged 55 to 70 in good health. In DNA, the CDR3 is TGTGCCAGCAGAGGCAGGGTCTCTGGGGCCAACGTCCTGACTTTC. This translates into CASRGRVSGANVLTF.